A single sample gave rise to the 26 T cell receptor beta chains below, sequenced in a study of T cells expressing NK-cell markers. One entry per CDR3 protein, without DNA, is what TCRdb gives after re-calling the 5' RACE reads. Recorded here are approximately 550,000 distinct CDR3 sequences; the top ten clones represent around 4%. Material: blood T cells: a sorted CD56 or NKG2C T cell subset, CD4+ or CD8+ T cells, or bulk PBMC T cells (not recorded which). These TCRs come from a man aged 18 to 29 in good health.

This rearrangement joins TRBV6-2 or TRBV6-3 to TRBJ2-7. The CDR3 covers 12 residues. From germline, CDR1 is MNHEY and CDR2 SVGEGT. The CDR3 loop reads CASSYHAAEQYF.

The CDR3 reads CASSWGQGPNQPQHF. This rearrangement joins TRBV6-2 or TRBV6-3 to TRBJ1-5; TCRdb outputs TRBD1, but without DNA this stays unchecked. In germline, CDR1 is MNHEY, CDR2 SVGEGT. This CDR3 is built from 15 residues.

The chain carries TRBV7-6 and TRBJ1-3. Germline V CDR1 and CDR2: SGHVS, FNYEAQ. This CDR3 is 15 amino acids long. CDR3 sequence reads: CASSTYSSSGNTIYF.

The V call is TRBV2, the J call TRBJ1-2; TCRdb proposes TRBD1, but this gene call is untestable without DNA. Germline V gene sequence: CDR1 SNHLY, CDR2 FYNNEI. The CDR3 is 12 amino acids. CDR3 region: CASSDSGDGYTF.

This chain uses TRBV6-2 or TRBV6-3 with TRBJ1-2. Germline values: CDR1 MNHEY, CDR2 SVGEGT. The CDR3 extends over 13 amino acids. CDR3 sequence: CASSYSAGYGYTF.

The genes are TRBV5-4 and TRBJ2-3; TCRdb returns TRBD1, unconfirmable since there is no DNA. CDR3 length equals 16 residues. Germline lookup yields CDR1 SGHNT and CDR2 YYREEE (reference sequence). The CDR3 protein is CASSLVGGVGADTQYF.

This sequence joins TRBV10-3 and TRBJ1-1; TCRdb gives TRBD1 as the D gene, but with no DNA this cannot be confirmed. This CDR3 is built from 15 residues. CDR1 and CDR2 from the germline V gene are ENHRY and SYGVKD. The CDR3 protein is CAISVVRGPDTEAFF.

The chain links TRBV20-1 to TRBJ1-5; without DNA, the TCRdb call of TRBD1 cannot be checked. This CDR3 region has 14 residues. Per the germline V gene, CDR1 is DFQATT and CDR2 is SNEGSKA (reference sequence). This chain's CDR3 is CSAQDSLSNQPQHF.

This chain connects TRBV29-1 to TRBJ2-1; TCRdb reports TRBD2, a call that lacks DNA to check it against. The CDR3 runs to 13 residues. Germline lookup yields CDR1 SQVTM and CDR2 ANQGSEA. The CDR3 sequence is CSWDTGGEDEQFF.

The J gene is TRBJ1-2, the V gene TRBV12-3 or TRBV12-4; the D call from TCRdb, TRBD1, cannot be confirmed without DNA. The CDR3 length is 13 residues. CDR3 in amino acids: CASSLKGRGGYTF.

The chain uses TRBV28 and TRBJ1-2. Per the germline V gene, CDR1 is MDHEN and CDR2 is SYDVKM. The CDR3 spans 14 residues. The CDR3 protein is CASSWQRGNYGYTF.

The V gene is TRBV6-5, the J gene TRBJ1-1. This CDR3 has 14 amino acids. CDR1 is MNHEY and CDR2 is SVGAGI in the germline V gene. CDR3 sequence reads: CASSRLKWDTEAFF.

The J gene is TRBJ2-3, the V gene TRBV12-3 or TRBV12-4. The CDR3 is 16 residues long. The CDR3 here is CASSLGRRQPTDTQYF.

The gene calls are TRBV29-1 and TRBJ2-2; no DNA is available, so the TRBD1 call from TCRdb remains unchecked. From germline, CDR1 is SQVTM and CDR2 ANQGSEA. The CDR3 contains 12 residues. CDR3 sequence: CSVGTGIGELFF.

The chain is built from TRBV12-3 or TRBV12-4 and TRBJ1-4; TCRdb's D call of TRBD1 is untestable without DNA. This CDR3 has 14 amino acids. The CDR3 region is CASRQAGGSEKLFF.

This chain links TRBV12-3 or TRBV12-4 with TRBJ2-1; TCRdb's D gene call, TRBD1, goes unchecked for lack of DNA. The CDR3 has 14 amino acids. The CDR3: CATQSLLTAYEQFF.

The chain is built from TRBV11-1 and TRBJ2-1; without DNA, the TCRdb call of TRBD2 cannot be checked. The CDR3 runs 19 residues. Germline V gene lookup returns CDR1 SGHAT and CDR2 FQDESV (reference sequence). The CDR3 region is CASSFPAEGRPTSYNEQFF.

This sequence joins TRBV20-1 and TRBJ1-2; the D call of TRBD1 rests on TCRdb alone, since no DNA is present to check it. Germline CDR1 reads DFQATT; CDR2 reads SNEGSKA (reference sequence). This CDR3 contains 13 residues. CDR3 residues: CSANPDRGYGYTF.

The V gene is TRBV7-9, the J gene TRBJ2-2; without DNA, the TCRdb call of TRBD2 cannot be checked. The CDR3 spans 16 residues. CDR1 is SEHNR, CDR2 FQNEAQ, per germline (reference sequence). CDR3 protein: CASSTRAGRDTGELFF. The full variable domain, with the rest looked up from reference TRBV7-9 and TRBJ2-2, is DTGVSQNPRHKITKRGQNVTFRCDPISEHNRLYWYRQTLGQGPEFLTYFQNEAQLEKSRLLSDRFSAERPKGSFSTLEIQRTEQGDSAMYLCASSTRAGRDTGELFFGEGSRLTVL.

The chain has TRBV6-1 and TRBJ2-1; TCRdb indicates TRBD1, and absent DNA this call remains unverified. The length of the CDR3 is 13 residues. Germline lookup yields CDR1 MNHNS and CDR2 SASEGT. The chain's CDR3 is CASRRSRDDEQFF.

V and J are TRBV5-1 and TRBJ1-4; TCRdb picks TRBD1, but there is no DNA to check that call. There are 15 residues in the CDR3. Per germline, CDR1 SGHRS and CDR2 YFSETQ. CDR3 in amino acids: CASSLTGTDNEKLFF.

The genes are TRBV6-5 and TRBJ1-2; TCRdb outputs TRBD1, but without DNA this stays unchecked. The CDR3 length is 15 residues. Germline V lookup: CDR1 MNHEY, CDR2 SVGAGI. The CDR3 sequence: CASSVRQGANYGYTF.

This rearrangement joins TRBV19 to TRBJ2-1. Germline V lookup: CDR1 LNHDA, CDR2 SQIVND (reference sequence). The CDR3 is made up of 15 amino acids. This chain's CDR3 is CASRHLGSSYNEQFF. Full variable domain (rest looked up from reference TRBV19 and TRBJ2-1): DGGITQSPKYLFRKEGQNVTLSCEQNLNHDAMYWYRQDPGQGLRLIYYSQIVNDFQKGDIAEGYSVSREKKESFPLTVTSAQKNPTAFYLCASRHLGSSYNEQFFGPGTRLTVL.

The CDR3 is CASISRNRGDKGPQHF. The chain combines TRBV21-1 with TRBJ1-5; lacking DNA, the TRBD1 call made by TCRdb goes unchecked. TRBV21-1 is deemed a pseudogene. This CDR3 contains 16 residues.

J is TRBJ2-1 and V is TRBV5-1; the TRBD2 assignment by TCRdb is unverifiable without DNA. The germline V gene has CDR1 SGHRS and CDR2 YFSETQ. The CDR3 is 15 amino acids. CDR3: CASSSSAGGYNEQFF.

CDR3 sequence: CASSFRPSSYNSPLHF. V is TRBV12-3 or TRBV12-4 and J is TRBJ1-6. The CDR3 has 16 amino acids.